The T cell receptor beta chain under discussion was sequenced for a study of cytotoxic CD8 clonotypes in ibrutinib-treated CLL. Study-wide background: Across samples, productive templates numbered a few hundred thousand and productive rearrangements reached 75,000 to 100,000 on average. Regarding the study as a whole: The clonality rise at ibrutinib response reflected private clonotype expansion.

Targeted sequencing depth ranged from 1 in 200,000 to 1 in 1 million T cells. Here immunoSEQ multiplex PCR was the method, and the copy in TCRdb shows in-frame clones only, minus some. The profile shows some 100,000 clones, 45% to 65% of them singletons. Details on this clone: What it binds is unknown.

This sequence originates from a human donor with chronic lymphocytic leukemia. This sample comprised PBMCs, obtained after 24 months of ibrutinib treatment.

The CDR3 loop is CATSPQGSSYEQYF. The DNA for the CDR3 is TGTGCCACCTCCCCACAGGGCAGCTCCTACGAGCAGTACTTC. This sequence joins TRBV27 and TRBJ2-7; the D gene is possibly TRBD1 (6 bases). The CDR3 is made up of 14 amino acids. The V and J ends lost 10 bases and 0 bases respectively, with 16 bases between them. Germline V CDR1 and CDR2: MNHEY, SMNVEV (reference sequence).